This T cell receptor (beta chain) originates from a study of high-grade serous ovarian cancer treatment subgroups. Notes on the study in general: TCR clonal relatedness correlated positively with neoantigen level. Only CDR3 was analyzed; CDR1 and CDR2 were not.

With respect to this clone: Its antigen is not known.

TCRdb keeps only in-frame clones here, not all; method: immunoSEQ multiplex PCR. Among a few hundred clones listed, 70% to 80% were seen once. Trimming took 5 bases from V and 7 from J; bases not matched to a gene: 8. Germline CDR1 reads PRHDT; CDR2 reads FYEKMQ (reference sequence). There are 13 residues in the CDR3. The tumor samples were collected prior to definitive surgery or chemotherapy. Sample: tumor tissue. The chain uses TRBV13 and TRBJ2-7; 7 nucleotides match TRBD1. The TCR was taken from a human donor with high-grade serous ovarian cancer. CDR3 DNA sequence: TGTGCCAGCAGCCCGGGACAGTTCGGAGAGCAGTACTTC. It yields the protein CASSPGQFGEQYF.